This T cell receptor (beta chain) was captured in a study of blood T cells in healthy people across ages. This clonotype was recorded a few times. Antigen: not known. General observations from the study: Changes in expanded clonotypes were possibly confounded, as the CMV status of donors was unknown. As age increased, TCR beta diversity per million T cells fell in a roughly linear fashion.

The germline V and J ends were trimmed by 8 bases and 0 bases, with 13 bases remaining between them. This CDR3 contains 14 residues. Researchers collected approximately 9.5 milliliters of peripheral blood from every single donor. Total RNA was extracted at no less than 5 micrograms per sample. Using a J-beta primer mix together with a sample-barcoded 5' primer, a second PCR was run for roughly 7 to 11 cycles. TCRdb reprocessed the 5' RACE reads via MiXCR and lists one record per CDR3 protein. The sample includes approximately 1,000,000 distinct CDR3 sequences, around two fifths of them seen just once.

The J gene is TRBJ1-2, the V gene TRBV12-3 or TRBV12-4; no definite D call. The sequence came from a man in his late teens or twenties in good health. Sequenced: blood. Written as DNA, the CDR3 is TGTGCCAGCCTCCCAGCACTAACTAACTATGGCTACACCTTC. It specifies CASLPALTNYGYTF.